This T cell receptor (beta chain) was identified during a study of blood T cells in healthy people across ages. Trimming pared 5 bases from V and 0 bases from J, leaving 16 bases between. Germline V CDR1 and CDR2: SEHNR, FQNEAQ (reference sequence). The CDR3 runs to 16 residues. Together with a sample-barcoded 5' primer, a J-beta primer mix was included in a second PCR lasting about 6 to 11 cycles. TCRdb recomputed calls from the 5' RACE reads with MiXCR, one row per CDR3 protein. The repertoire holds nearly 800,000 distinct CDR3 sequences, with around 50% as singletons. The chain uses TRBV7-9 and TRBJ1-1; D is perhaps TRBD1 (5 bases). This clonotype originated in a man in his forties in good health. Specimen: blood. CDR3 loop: CASSRTGVSMNTEAFF. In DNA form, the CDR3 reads TGTGCCAGCAGCCGAACGGGGGTGAGCATGAACACTGAAGCTTTCTTT.